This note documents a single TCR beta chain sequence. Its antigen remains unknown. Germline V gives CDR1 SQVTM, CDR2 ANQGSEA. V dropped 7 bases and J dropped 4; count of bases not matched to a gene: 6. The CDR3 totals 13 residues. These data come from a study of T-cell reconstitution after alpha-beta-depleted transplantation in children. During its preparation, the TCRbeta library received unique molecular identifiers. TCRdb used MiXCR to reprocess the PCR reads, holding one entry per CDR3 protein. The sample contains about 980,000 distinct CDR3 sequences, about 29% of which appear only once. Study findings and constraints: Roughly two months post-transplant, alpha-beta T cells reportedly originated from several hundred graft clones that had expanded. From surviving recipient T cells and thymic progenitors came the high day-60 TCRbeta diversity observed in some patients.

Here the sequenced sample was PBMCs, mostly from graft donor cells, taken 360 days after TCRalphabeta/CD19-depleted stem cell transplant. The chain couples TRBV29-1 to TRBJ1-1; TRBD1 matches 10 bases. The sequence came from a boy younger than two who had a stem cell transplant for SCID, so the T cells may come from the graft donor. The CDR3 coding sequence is TGCAGCGCCCACTGGACAGGGGGCACTGAAGCTTTCTTT. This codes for CSAHWTGGTEAFF.